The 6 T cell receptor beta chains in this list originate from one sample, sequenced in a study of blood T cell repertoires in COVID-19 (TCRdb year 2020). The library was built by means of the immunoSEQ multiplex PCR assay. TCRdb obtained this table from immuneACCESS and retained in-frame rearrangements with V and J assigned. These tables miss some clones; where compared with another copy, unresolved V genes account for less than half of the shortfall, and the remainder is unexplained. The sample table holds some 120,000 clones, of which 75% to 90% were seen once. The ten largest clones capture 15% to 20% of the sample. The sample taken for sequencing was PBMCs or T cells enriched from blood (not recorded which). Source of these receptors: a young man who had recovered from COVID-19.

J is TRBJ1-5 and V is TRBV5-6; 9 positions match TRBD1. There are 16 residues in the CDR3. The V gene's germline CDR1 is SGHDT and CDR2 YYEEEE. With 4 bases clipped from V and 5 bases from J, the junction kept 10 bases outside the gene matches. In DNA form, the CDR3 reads TGTGCCAGCAGCCCAACAGGGGGCCGGTATGATCAGCCCCAGCATTTT. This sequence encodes CASSPTGGRYDQPQHF. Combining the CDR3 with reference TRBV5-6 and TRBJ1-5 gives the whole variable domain DAGVTQSPTHLIKTRGQQVTLRCSPKSGHDTVSWYQQALGQGPQFIFQYYEEEERQRGNFPDRFSGHQFPNYSSELNVNALLLGDSALYLCASSPTGGRYDQPQHFGDGTRLSIL.

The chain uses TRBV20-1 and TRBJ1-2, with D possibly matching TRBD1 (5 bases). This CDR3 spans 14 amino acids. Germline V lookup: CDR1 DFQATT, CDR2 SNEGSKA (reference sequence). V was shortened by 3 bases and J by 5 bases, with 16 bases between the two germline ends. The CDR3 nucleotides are TGCAGTGCTAGTACGCAGACAGAGTTGTATGGCTACACCTTC. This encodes CSASTQTELYGYTF.

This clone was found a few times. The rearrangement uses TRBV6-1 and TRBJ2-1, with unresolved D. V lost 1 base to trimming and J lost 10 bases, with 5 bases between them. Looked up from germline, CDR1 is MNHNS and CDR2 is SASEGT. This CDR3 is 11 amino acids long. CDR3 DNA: TGTGCCAGCAGTGAAGGAGGAGAGCAGTTCTTC. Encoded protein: CASSEGGEQFF.

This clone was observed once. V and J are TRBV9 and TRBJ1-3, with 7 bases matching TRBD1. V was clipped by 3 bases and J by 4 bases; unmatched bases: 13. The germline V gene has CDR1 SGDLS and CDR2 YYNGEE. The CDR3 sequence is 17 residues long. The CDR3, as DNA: TGTGCCAGCAGCGATACTCGGGGACAGATTATAGGAAACACCATATATTTT. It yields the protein CASSDTRGQIIGNTIYF. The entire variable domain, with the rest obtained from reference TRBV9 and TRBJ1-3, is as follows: DSGVTQTPKHLITATGQRVTLRCSPRSGDLSVYWYQQSLDQGLQFLIQYYNGEERAKGNILERFSAQQFPDLHSELNLSSLELGDSALYFCASSDTRGQIIGNTIYFGEGSWLTVV.

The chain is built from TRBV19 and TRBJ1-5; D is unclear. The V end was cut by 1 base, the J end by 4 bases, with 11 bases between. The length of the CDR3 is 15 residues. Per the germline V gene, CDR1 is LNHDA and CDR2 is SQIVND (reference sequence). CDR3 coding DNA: TGTGCCAGTAGTATAGGAACTACCCCTAATCAGCCCCAGCATTTT. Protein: CASSIGTTPNQPQHF.

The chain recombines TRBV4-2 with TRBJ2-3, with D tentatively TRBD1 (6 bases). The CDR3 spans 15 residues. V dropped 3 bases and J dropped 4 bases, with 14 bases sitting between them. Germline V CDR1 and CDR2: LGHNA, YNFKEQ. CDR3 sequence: CASSHLAGAADTQYF. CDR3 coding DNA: TGTGCCAGCAGCCACCTCGCAGGGGCTGCAGATACGCAGTATTTT.